This T cell receptor beta chain emerged from a study of cytomegalovirus exposure and HLA in healthy donors (TCRdb year 2017). For the wider study: According to an earlier analysis of 587 of the donors, about 190 million T cells yielded roughly 100 million unique TCR beta sequences and more than 250 Gb of sequence data. An early release that covered 640 HLA-typed donors contained approximately 300 gigabases of sequencing data and tens of millions of unique TCR sequences. Of the roughly 390 genotyped donors, 75% to 85% were placed in the genetic ancestry cluster associated with self-reported Caucasian donors. The aim of the study was to test whether cataloging public T cell receptors could identify signatures of past pathogen exposure. Using immunosequencing, the study profiled T cell repertoires from approximately 700 subjects and related those repertoires to cytomegalovirus serostatus. Along with the roughly 670-subject first cohort, a separate validation cohort of around 110 different subjects was used. To predict cytomegalovirus infection status, the study brought together high-throughput TCR immunosequencing, statistical association of individual TCRs with disease status, and machine learning. In a later analysis, previously published TCR beta repertoires from 670 or so donors were re-analyzed and high-resolution HLA genotyping was added so that TCR occurrence patterns could be studied. In the later analysis, no new phenotypic data were used to find candidate immune exposures; instead, reliance was placed on TCR beta sequences and their occurrence across donors. An earlier analysis of 587 of the donors used high-throughput TCR beta sequencing to judge whether each TCR beta V gene segment behaved as functional or pseudogenic. Alongside the repertoire data, information on donor age, sex, ethnicity and CMV serostatus was compiled. In a later genetic analysis, genome-wide SNP genotypes for 398 of the 666 donors were used, and that subset was treated as a discovery cohort. All discovery cohort repertoires had been generated using a single sequencing platform. HLA typing covered class I and class II loci at four-digit resolution. The number of typed donors differed by locus: about 620-640 for A, B, C, DRB1 and DQB1; 500 to 550 for DQA1; fewer than 610 for DPA1; and around 490 for DPB1. Four or five DR-DQ haplotypes were handled as single units for association and clustering because linkage in the cohort was strong. Among some 410 genotyped donors of the cohort, an average of around 240,000 unique TCR beta nucleotide sequences were sequenced per donor, around 20% of them non-productive.

The library was made by the immunoSEQ multiplex PCR assay. For the multiplex PCR, a mixture combining 60 forward primers for TCR Vbeta segments and 13 reverse primers for TCR Jbeta segments was used. The CDR3 region of rearranged TCR beta genes was amplified from genomic DNA by a multiplex PCR assay. The Illumina HiSeq System was used to sequence the amplified TCR beta libraries as 87-base-pair reads. As for the authors' bioinformatics: Across the 640 or so repertoires, a later analysis counted roughly 84 million unique TCR beta chains, approximately 12 million of which were shared by at least two donors. To remove PCR and sequencing errors, raw reads were error-corrected and collapsed into unique sequences using a nearest-neighbor algorithm that merged closely related sequences. CDR3 sequences were aligned to IMGT reference sequences to assign V, D and J gene segments. For a sequence to be retained, at least a six-nucleotide match to both a V gene segment and a J gene segment was required. A rearrangement counted as productive if the CDR3 had no stop codons and remained in frame with V and J, and every other rearrangement counted as non-productive. Following IMGT convention, CDR3 was defined as the stretch from the second conserved V-encoded cysteine up to the conserved J-encoded phenylalanine. The earlier analysis of some 600 of the donors excluded sequences that lacked an unambiguous match to a single V gene segment. An earlier analysis of about 590 of the donors classified V segments as functional when productive rearrangements were above 56.7% and as segregating when the standard deviation between donors was above 5%. A statistical classification framework was built for diagnosing cytomegalovirus status from the catalog of TCR beta chain sequences. A later analysis assigned V and J genes by comparing TCR nucleotide sequences with IMGT/GENE-DB human TR gene sequences. In a later analysis, CDR3 sequences and most-parsimonious VDJ recombination scenarios were assigned using the TCRdist pipeline. In a later analysis, each TCR beta chain was defined by its CDR3 amino acid sequence together with its V-gene family, and reads lacking a unique V-gene family were excluded. In a later analysis, several hundred highly shared, low-generation-probability nucleotide sequences were removed to address suspected cross-contamination and a sequencing artifact. For each public chain, a later analysis derived a clonal expansion index from normalized ranks of inferred template counts within each repertoire. In a later analysis, generation probabilities were computed using a VDJ recombination model fitted to out-of-frame rearrangements, and the results were checked against IGoR. A later analysis scored TCR-TCR, TCR-HLA and TCR-CMV co-occurrence with hypergeometric tests, applying a repertoire-size bias correction to TCR pairs. To estimate false discovery rates, a later analysis permuted the HLA or CMV assignments 20 times. In a later analysis, co-occurring TCRs were grouped using DBSCAN, with TCRdist sequence similarity added in when clustering inside HLA-allele-positive subsets. Repertoires with fewer than 30,000 or more than 120,000 public chains were left out of co-occurrence clustering, as were about five repertoires with anomalous nucleotide sharing. Not all clones reach the TCRdb copy of this immuneACCESS table, which keeps in-frame sequences only. Checked studies attribute under half of the gap to unresolved V genes and leave the rest unexplained. The DNA was the basis for D and trimming; V, J and clone size are from that table. A total of more than 90,000 clones appear in this sample, 70% to 85% of them only once. The top ten hold under 4% of the sample.

Overall study results and their limits: In a later analysis, the rate of TCR association differed among HLA loci, with DRB1 alleles having the most associated TCRs and HLA-C alleles having the fewest. According to a later genetic analysis, donors in an Asian-associated ancestry cluster had fewer N-insertions in productive TCRs than the approximately 710-donor mean. Specific HLA alleles were associated with 16,951 TCR beta sequences at a false discovery rate of 0.05 in a later analysis. Cytomegalovirus status was reported to be diagnosed by the classifier with high specificity and sensitivity in both the original and validation cohorts. Most TCR sequences were observed very rarely across donors, whereas some public TCRs were present in many individuals. A further reported finding was that TCR beta sequences accurately predicted the HLA-A and HLA-B alleles for most subjects in the first cohort. Broadly in line with IMGT annotations, most TCR beta V segments showed up in productive rearrangements about 87% or about 30% of the time in an earlier analysis of around 600 of the donors. In a later genetic analysis, a missense DCLRE1C variant was associated with V-gene and J-gene trimming of TCR beta chains, and the association was replicated in an independent cohort. The study gave a list of under 200 TCR beta chains associated with cytomegalovirus. In this cohort, only TCR beta chains were sequenced, and detectable features were limited by the absence of alpha or paired-chain data. A cluster of highly shared sequence variants was judged likely to be a technical artifact of the sequencing pipeline. Seventeen rarely observed V segments, including chromosome 9 orphons, were excluded from the earlier analysis of several hundred of the donors because counts were too low. Correlated functional status among segregating V segments might be attributable to linkage disequilibrium, but an unknown experimental factor could not be ruled out. Some IMGT-functional V segments, including TRBV6-2 and TRBV6-3, could not be distinguished by the 87-base-pair reads and were therefore excluded. Sequencing depth was assumed to be roughly uniform across donors in the presence/absence analyses, though that assumption may not hold. HLA typing was unavailable for some donors at each locus, so association tests used only the typed subset. It was suggested by the authors that the approach could potentially be generalized to other disease states and immunological phenotypes. A few of the identified cytomegalovirus-associated TCR beta chains were confirmed in vitro to be specific for cytomegalovirus antigens. A later analysis reported that several top co-occurrence clusters appeared linked to parvovirus B19, influenza, CMV and Epstein-Barr virus. In a later analysis, HLA-associated TCR beta chains showed more clonal expansion and lower generation probabilities than non-associated chains that were equally common. The only immune exposure information available for the cohort was CMV serostatus. A later analysis found that most CMV-associated TCR beta chains appeared HLA-restricted, with HLA associations seemingly driven largely by CMV exposure. Assigning TCR associations to individual alleles was difficult when HLA alleles, especially DR and DQ, strongly co-occurred.

Including cysteine and phenylalanine, the CDR3 has 13 amino acids. Only the CDR3 DNA stays, 39 bases, in frame from base 1. CDR1 and CDR2, per the germline V gene, are SGHRS and YFSETQ. V lost 4 bases and J lost 4 bases; the stretch between them is 12 bases long. The cohort consisted of 600 to 750 healthy bone marrow donors. At the time of sampling, every cohort member was nominally healthy, though immune exposures that went unrecorded were likely present. The donor tested CMV seronegative, placing the donor among the 350 to 400 seronegative members of the cohort. Every donor gave a peripheral blood sample, and the peripheral blood mononuclear cells from that sample were used for TCR beta sequencing. The Qiagen DNeasy Blood Extraction Kit was used to extract genomic DNA from the blood cell samples. Details on this clone: Its specific antigen is unknown. The record has no base qualities; no much larger clone is one base away.

Recombination joined TRBV5-1 with TRBJ2-7, with TRBD1 perhaps the D gene, on 6 matching bases. Sequencing was done on a sample of PBMCs. This clonotype was obtained from a middle-aged man in good health and CMV-seronegative. The CDR3: CASSPRTAYEQYF. The nucleotide sequence reads as follows: TGCGCCAGCAGCCCACGGACAGCGTACGAGCAGTACTTC.